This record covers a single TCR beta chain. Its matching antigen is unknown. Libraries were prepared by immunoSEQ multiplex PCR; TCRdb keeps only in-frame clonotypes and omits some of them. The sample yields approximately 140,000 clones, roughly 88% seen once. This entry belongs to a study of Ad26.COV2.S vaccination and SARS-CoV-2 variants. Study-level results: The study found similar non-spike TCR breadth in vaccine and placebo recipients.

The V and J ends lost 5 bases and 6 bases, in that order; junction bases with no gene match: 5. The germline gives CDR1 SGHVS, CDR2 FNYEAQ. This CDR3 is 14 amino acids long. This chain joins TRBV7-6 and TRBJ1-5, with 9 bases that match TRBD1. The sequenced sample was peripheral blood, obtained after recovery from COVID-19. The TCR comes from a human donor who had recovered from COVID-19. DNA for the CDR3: TGTGCCAGCAGCCGGAGACAGGGGGGTCAGCCCCAGCATTTT. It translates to CASSRRQGGQPQHF.